This T cell receptor beta chain was sequenced in a study of cytomegalovirus exposure and HLA in healthy donors. Germline V gene sequence: CDR1 SEHNR, CDR2 FQNEAQ (reference sequence). V gave up 6 bases and J gave up 6 bases; unmatched junction bases: 9. The CDR3 contains 14 residues. The PCR employed 60 Vbeta primers together with 13 Jbeta primers. TCRdb's copy holds only in-frame clones and misses some; the assay was immunoSEQ multiplex PCR. Here the sample spans about 130,000 clones, 75% to 85% being singletons. This clonotype originated in a male donor in good health and CMV-seropositive. What was sequenced was PBMCs. The chain is built from TRBV7-9 and TRBJ2-7, with 9 nucleotides matching TRBD2. The CDR3 reads CASSLTSGFSEQYF. The CDR3, as DNA: TGTGCCAGCAGTTTGACTAGCGGATTCTCCGAGCAGTACTTC.